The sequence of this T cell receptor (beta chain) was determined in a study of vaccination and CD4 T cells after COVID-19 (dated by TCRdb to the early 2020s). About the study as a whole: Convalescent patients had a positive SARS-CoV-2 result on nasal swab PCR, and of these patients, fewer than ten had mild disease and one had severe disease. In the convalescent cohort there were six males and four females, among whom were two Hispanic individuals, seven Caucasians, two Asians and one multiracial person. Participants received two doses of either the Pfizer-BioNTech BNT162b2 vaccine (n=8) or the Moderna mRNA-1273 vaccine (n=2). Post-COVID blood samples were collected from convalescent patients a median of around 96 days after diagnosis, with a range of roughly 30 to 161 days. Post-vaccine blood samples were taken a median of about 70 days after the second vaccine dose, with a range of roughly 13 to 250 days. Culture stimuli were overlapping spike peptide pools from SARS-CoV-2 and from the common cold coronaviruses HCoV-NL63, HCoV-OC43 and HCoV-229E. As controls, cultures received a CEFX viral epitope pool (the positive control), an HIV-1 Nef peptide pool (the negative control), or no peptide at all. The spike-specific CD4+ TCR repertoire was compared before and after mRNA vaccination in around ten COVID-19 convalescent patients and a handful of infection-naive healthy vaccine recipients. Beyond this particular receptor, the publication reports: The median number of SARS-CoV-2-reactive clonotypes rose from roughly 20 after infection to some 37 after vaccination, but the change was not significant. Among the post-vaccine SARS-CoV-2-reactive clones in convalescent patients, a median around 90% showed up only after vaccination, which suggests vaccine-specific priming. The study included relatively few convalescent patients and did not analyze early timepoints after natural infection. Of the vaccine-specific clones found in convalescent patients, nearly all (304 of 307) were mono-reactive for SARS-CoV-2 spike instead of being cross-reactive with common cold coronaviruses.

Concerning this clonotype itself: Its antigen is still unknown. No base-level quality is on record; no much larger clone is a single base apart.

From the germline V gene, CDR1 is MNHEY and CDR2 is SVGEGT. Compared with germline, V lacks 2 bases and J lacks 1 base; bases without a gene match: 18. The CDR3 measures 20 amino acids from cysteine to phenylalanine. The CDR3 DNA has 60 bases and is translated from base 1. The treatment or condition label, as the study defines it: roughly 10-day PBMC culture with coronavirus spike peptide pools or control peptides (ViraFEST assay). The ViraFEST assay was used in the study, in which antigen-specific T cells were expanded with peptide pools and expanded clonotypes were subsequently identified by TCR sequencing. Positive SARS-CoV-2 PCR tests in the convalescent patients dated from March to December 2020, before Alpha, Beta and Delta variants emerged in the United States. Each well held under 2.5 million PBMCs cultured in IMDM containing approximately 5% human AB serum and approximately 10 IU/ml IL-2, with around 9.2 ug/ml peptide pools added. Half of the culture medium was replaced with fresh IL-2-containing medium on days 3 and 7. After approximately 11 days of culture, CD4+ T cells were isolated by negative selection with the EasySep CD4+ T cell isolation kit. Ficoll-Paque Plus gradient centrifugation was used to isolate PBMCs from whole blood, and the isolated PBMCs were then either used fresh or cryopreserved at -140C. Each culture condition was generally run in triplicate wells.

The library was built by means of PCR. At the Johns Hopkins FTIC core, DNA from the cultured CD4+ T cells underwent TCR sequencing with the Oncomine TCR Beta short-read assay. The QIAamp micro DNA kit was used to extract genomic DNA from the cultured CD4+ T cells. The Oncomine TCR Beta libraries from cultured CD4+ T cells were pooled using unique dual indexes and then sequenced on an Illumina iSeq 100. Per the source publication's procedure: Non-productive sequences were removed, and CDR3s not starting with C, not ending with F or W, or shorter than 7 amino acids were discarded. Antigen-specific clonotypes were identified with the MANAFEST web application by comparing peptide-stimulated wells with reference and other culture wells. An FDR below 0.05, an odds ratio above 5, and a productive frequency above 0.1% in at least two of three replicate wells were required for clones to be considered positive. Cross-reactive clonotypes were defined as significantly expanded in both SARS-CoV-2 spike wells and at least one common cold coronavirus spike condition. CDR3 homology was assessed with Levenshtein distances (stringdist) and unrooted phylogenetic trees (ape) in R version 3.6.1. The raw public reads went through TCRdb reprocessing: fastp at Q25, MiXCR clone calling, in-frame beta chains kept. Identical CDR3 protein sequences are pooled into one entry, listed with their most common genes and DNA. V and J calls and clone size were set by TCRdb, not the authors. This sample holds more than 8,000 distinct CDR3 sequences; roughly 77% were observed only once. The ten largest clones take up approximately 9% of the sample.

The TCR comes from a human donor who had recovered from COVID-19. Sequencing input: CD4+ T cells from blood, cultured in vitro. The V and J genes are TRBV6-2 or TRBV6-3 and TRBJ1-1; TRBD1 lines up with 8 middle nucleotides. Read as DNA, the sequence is TGTGCCAGCAGTTACCCCTCTGTGGGACAGGCCGGTTGGGGGAACACTGAAGCTTTCTTT. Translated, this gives CASSYPSVGQAGWGNTEAFF.